Below, 23 T cell receptor beta chains from the same sample are listed, as sequenced in a study of blood T cells in healthy people across ages. A second PCR of about 6 to 11 cycles used a sample-barcoded 5' primer and a J-beta primer mix. TCRdb analysed the 5' RACE reads with MiXCR anew, one entry per CDR3 protein. In the table there are around 940,000 distinct CDR3 sequences, just over 50% of which are singletons. The sequenced sample consisted of blood. All receptors derive from an older woman in good health.

The J gene is TRBJ1-5, the V gene TRBV15; D remains ambiguous. Germline CDR1 reads LNHNV; CDR2 reads YYDKDF (reference sequence). V lost 2 bases to trimming and J lost 0 bases, with 11 bases between them. The CDR3 consists of 16 residues. The CDR3 nucleotides read TGTGCCACCAGCAGAAAGTACGAAATTAGCAATCAGCCCCAGCATTTT. Encoded protein: CATSRKYEISNQPQHF. Variable domain in full (rest from reference TRBV15 and TRBJ1-5): DAMVIQNPRYQVTQFGKPVTLSCSQTLNHNVMYWYQQKSSQAPKLLFHYYDKDFNNEADTPDNFQSRRPNTSFCFLDIRSPGLGDTAMYLCATSRKYEISNQPQHFGDGTRLSIL.

This chain links TRBV4-2 with TRBJ1-2, with D possibly being TRBD1 (5 bases). Trimming cost V 3 bases and J 6 bases, with 8 bases left between them. Germline CDR1 LGHNA, CDR2 YNFKEQ. The CDR3 sequence is 12 residues long. CDR3 nucleotides: TGTGCCAGCAGCCATCAGGGAGATGGCTACACCTTC. This codes for CASSHQGDGYTF.

There are a few counts of this clonotype. The V call is TRBV7-3, the J call TRBJ2-1, with 13 bases lining up with TRBD2. The CDR3 spans 15 residues. The J segment lost 7 bases and the V segment lost 4 bases, leaving 4 bases of the junction unmatched. Germline assignment: CDR1 SGHTA and CDR2 FQGTGA. The DNA for the CDR3 is TGTGCCAGCAGCTCCACTAGCGGGAGGGTTAATGAGCAGTTCTTC. Translation: CASSSTSGRVNEQFF.

The chain couples TRBV5-6 to TRBJ1-1; D is undetermined. The CDR3 is 15 residues long. Trimming removed 6 bases from V and 0 bases from J, with 15 bases in between. CDR1 and CDR2 from the germline V gene are SGHDT and YYEEEE. The CDR3 reads CASNIGRTMNTEAFF. DNA of the CDR3: TGTGCCAGCAACATTGGACGGACCATGAACACTGAAGCTTTCTTT. The variable domain in full, with the rest retrieved from reference TRBV5-6 and TRBJ1-1, is DAGVTQSPTHLIKTRGQQVTLRCSPKSGHDTVSWYQQALGQGPQFIFQYYEEEERQRGNFPDRFSGHQFPNYSSELNVNALLLGDSALYLCASNIGRTMNTEAFFGQGTRLTVV.

This sequence joins TRBV29-1 and TRBJ2-1; 13 nucleotides align to TRBD2. The CDR3 sequence is 14 residues long. V shed 6 bases, J shed 8 bases, and the junction held 7 bases outside the gene matches. Germline CDR1 is SQVTM and CDR2 is ANQGSEA. The CDR3 is CSVLAGGGQDEQFF. The CDR3 DNA is TGCAGCGTACTAGCGGGGGGGGGACAGGATGAGCAGTTCTTC.

This clonotype was picked up a small number of times. This chain links TRBV30 with TRBJ2-7, with no clear D. Germline V gene lookup returns CDR1 GTSNPN and CDR2 SVGIG (reference sequence). The CDR3 has 14 amino acids. Trimming removed 2 bases at V and 5 bases at J, with 16 bases between. The CDR3 DNA is TGTGCCTGGAGTCTCGCCTTGGCAACCCACGAGCAGTACTTC. Translating it yields CAWSLALATHEQYF. Filled out from reference TRBV30 and TRBJ2-7, the complete variable domain reads SQTIHQWPATLVQPVGSPLSLECTVEGTSNPNLYWYRQAAGRGLQLLFYSVGIGQISSEVPQNLSASRPQDRQFILSSKKLLLSDSGFYLCAWSLALATHEQYFGPGTRLTVT.

J is TRBJ2-5 and V is TRBV7-9; 7 bases align to TRBD2. Trimming at V came to 5 bases and at J to 4 bases, leaving 13 bases not matched to a gene. The germline V gene has CDR1 SEHNR and CDR2 FQNEAQ (reference sequence). The CDR3 has 16 residues. The CDR3 here is CASSPERAGAIETQYF. CDR3 DNA: TGTGCCAGCAGCCCGGAGCGGGCGGGAGCTATAGAGACCCAGTACTTC.

This chain connects TRBV6-2 or TRBV6-3 to TRBJ2-3; tentatively, D is TRBD2 (6 bases). This CDR3 is 16 amino acids long. V shed 0 bases and J shed 0 bases, with 10 bases lying between them. Germline CDR1 MNHEY, CDR2 SVGEGT. The CDR3 DNA is TGTGCCAGCAGTTACTCGAGACGGGAGAGCACAGATACGCAGTATTTT. This codes for CASSYSRRESTDTQYF.

This clonotype showed up just a few times. The chain employs TRBV21-1 and TRBJ1-2; the table's D call, TRBD1, was not checked against the DNA. TRBV21-1 is termed a pseudogene. The CDR3 runs 12 residues. This CDR3 is CPPWERDDGYTF. In DNA form, the CDR3 reads TGTCCCCCCTGGGAGCGAGATGATGGCTACACCTTC.

The gene calls are TRBV6-7 and TRBJ2-7; a possible D gene is TRBD2 (5 bases). TRBV6-7 falls under the ORF class, with uncertain function. The CDR3 runs 18 residues. V was clipped by 6 bases and J by 5 bases, with 29 bases between them. This CDR3 is CASRRSAVPNIAGDEQYF. DNA for the CDR3: TGTGCCAGCAGGCGTTCCGCTGTACCCAACATTGCCGGGGACGAGCAGTACTTC.

The V gene is TRBV12-3 or TRBV12-4, the J gene TRBJ2-7, with 7 bases that match TRBD2. V was clipped by 5 bases and J by 10 bases; unmatched bases: 17. This CDR3 spans 15 amino acids. The CDR3 DNA reads as TGTGCCAGCAGTGCCCCGGGACTATTAAGGGTCACCCAGTACTTC. Protein: CASSAPGLLRVTQYF.

The V call is TRBV24-1, the J call TRBJ2-3; TRBD2 might be the D (6 bases). The CDR3 extends over 15 amino acids. The germline V gene encodes CDR1 KGHDR and CDR2 SFDVKD. V was trimmed by 6 bases and J by 1 base, leaving 13 bases between them. This CDR3 reads CATSRRGVGTDTQYF. CDR3 in DNA: TGTGCCACCAGTCGGCGCGGGGTCGGCACAGATACGCAGTATTTT.

The chain couples TRBV30 to TRBJ2-7; D remains unclear. The CDR3 has 11 residues. V was clipped by 0 bases and J by 5 bases, with 5 bases between them. Germline V gene lookup returns CDR1 GTSNPN and CDR2 SVGIG (reference sequence). The CDR3 bases are TGTGCCTGGAGTGTAGTGAACGAGCAGTACTTC. Protein sequence: CAWSVVNEQYF. Full variable domain (missing parts from reference TRBV30 and TRBJ2-7): SQTIHQWPATLVQPVGSPLSLECTVEGTSNPNLYWYRQAAGRGLQLLFYSVGIGQISSEVPQNLSASRPQDRQFILSSKKLLLSDSGFYLCAWSVVNEQYFGPGTRLTVT.

The chain's CDR3 is CASKLNRYTDTQYF. As DNA, the CDR3 is TGTGCCAGCAAGTTAAACAGGTACACAGATACGCAGTATTTT. The chain employs TRBV6-4 and TRBJ2-3; possible D gene TRBD1, 5 bases. This CDR3 region has 14 residues. Germline loops: CDR1 MRHNA, CDR2 SNTAGT. V was pared by 7 bases and J by 2 bases, with 13 bases between.

J is TRBJ2-1 and V is TRBV19; possibly TRBD1 for D (5 bases). The length of the CDR3 is 13 residues. V was trimmed by 6 bases and J by 9 bases, leaving 15 bases between them. Germline assignment: CDR1 LNHDA and CDR2 SQIVND (reference sequence). The CDR3 bases are TGTGCCAGTAGCCCCCCGTGGGGCACTGAGCAGTTCTTC. It codes for CASSPPWGTEQFF.

This chain's CDR3 is CASSQFQGGIGGETQYF. The CDR3, as DNA: TGCGCCAGCAGCCAATTCCAAGGGGGTATCGGGGGAGAGACCCAGTACTTC. The chain employs TRBV4-3 and TRBJ2-5; D possibly matches TRBD1 or TRBD2 (6 bases each). The CDR3 loop spans 17 amino acids. Between the trimmed V and J ends, which lost 2 bases and 4 bases, there was a span of 20 bases. The V gene's germline CDR1 is LGHNA and CDR2 YSLEER.

A note on this clonotype: A read error may be the cause here, since a much bigger clone is one base away. The CDR3 loop reads CSVGTGHGADTQYF. The DNA for the CDR3 is TGCAGCGTTGGGACAGGACATGGAGCAGATACGCAGTATTTT. The V and J genes are TRBV29-1 and TRBJ2-3; 7 nucleotides agree with TRBD1. The CDR3 is 14 residues long. The germline V gene has CDR1 SQVTM and CDR2 ANQGSEA. After removal of 4 bases from V and 4 bases from J, the junction contained 8 bases not matched to a gene.

The chain uses TRBV18 and TRBJ2-7, with TRBD1 identical over 11 bases. From germline, CDR1 is KGHSH and CDR2 LQKENI. V lost 10 bases, J lost 6 bases, and 5 bases stayed unmatched. CDR3 length: 12 amino acids. The CDR3 reads CATAGTGGEQYF. CDR3 sequence (DNA): TGTGCCACCGCCGGGACAGGGGGCGAGCAGTACTTC.

V is TRBV3-1 and J is TRBJ2-1, with TRBD2 identical over 14 bases. This CDR3 comprises 19 residues. Germline trimming cut 4 bases from V and 0 bases from J; bases unmatched to any gene: 8. CDR1 and CDR2 from the germline V gene are LGHDT and YNNKEL (reference sequence). CDR3 bases: TGTGCCAGCAGCCTGGGACTAGCGGGAGCAGGGAACTCCTACAATGAGCAGTTCTTC. Residues: CASSLGLAGAGNSYNEQFF.

This clonotype occurred a few times. The chain joins TRBV9 to TRBJ2-3; a possible D gene is TRBD2 (5 bases). Germline V CDR1 and CDR2: SGDLS, YYNGEE. The CDR3 covers 14 residues. V lost 4 bases and J 2 bases, leaving 11 bases between the germline ends. The CDR3 DNA follows: TGTGCCAGCAGCACCGACTATAACACAGATACGCAGTATTTT. It translates to CASSTDYNTDTQYF.

This rearrangement joins TRBV20-1 to TRBJ2-7; 10 bases match TRBD2. The CDR3 is 13 amino acids. V lost 5 bases to trimming and J lost 5 bases; unmatched junction nucleotides: 6. Germline V gives CDR1 DFQATT, CDR2 SNEGSKA (reference sequence). Here the CDR3 reads CSARPSGRDEQYF. Written as DNA, the CDR3 is TGCAGTGCTCGCCCCAGCGGGAGGGACGAGCAGTACTTC.

The chain is built from TRBV20-1 and TRBJ2-7, with TRBD2 matching over 8 bases. The CDR3 length is 16 residues. The germline gives CDR1 DFQATT, CDR2 SNEGSKA (reference sequence). With 4 bases clipped from V and 3 bases from J, the junction kept 14 bases outside the gene matches. In nucleotides, the CDR3 is TGCAGTGCTAAGGCACTGGCGGGAGGAGGACTCTACGAGCAGTACTTC. It is translated as CSAKALAGGGLYEQYF.

The chain links TRBV5-1 to TRBJ2-5, with 7 bases matching TRBD2. Germline V CDR1 and CDR2: SGHRS, YFSETQ. V shed 0 bases, J shed 11 bases, and the junction held 13 bases outside the gene matches. The CDR3 is made up of 15 amino acids. As DNA, the CDR3 is TGCGCCAGCAGCTTGGGCGGGAGCTGGGGGGATGAGCAGTACTTC. Its protein product is CASSLGGSWGDEQYF.